These T cell receptor beta chains were read from a single sample in a study of T cells in Graves' hyperthyroidism and ophthalmopathy. Each CDR3 protein is one row after TCRdb ran MiXCR on the multiplex PCR reads. This table has approximately 720,000 distinct CDR3 sequences, approximately 19% appearing once. Sample: blood. The source of these receptors is a woman in her 50s with Graves' hyperthyroidism that later progressed to Graves' ophthalmopathy. The CDR3 runs from the conserved cysteine through the conserved F or W. The order of the fields is clone size, D gene, V gene, J gene, CDR3 DNA, CDR3 protein. The D gene is left open where the match is weak. Clone size is given for some rows only: seen once, a few or many times, or a class if the clone is expanded.

NA	TRBD1	TRBV7-8	TRBJ1-3	TGTGCCAGCAGCCCAGGGACAGCCCGTGGAAACACCATATATTTT	CASSPGTARGNTIYF
few	NA	TRBV24-1	TRBJ1-1	TGTGCCACCAGTGATAAACCGGTGAACACTGAAGCTTTCTTT	CATSDKPVNTEAFF
few	NA	TRBV2	TRBJ2-3	TGTGCCAGCAGTGAAGCATCCCCAAATGGGAGAGATACGCAGTATTTT	CASSEASPNGRDTQYF
NA	NA	TRBV15	TRBJ1-1	TGTGCCACCCTCAAGGGTGGCACTGAAGCTTTCTTT	CATLKGGTEAFF
NA	NA	TRBV19	TRBJ1-3	TGTGCCAGTAGTATAGATTCCGAGGTATCTGGAAACACCATATATTTT	CASSIDSEVSGNTIYF
many	NA	TRBV3-1	TRBJ1-2	TGTGCCAGCAGCCAAGATCTTACAGCTAGTAACTATGGCTACACCTTC	CASSQDLTASNYGYTF
NA	NA	TRBV5-4	TRBJ1-4	TGTGCCAGCAGCCAGGCAGGGGCCCGTGAAAAACTGCTTTTT	CASSQAGAREKLLF
few	TRBD2	TRBV19	TRBJ2-3	TGTGCCAGTAGCCCGCTAGCGGGGATTATCACAGATACGCAGTATTTT	CASSPLAGIITDTQYF
few	TRBD1	TRBV7-6	TRBJ1-2	TGTGCCAGCAGCTTAGCGGACAGGGTATTTGGCTACACCTTC	CASSLADRVFGYTF
many	NA	TRBV30	TRBJ1-5	TGTGCCTGGAGTGTGCAGGCCTATAGCAATCAGCCCCAGCATTTT	CAWSVQAYSNQPQHF
few	NA	TRBV20-1	TRBJ2-7	TGCAGTGCTAGTAACTCCTACGAGCAGTACTTC	CSASNSYEQYF
many	NA	TRBV3-1	TRBJ1-2	TGTGCCAGCAGCCAGACTGGACGCGGTTTAACTAATGGCTACACCTTC	CASSQTGRGLTNGYTF
NA	TRBD1	TRBV27	TRBJ1-6	TGTGCCAGCAGGCTTGTGGGACAGGGGTCCAATATGTATAATTCACCCCTCCACTTT	CASRLVGQGSNMYNSPLHF
many	NA	TRBV27	TRBJ2-1	TGTGCCAGCAGTTTTGACTTTGATCAATACAATGAGCAGTTCTTC	CASSFDFDQYNEQFF
NA	TRBD1	TRBV7-9	TRBJ2-2	TGTGCCAGCAGCTCCTGGGACAGGGAAACCGGGGAGCTGTTTTTT	CASSSWDRETGELFF
few	NA	TRBV11-2	TRBJ1-2	TGTGCCAGCAGCTTAGATAGGGGCGACTCCTATGGCTACACCTTC	CASSLDRGDSYGYTF
NA	TRBD2	TRBV27	TRBJ2-1	TGTGCCTGCCACGGGGTAGCGGGGGGGCCCAATGAGCAGTTCTTC	CACHGVAGGPNEQFF
NA	TRBD2	TRBV2	TRBJ2-5	TGTGCCAGCAGTGAGGCGCGGAGCGGGGGGGCGGTGGAGACCCAGTACTTC	CASSEARSGGAVETQYF
NA	TRBD1	TRBV20-1	TRBJ1-6	TGCAGTGCTAGAATTTTGGCAGGGGGTATTGATAATTCACCCCTCCACTTT	CSARILAGGIDNSPLHF
many	TRBD1	TRBV19	TRBJ1-1	TGTGCCAGTAGTATACTTGCGGGACAGGGAAGCGTGAACACTGAAGCTTTCTTT	CASSILAGQGSVNTEAFF
NA	TRBD1	TRBV12-3/TRBV12-4	TRBJ1-4	TGTGCCAGCAGGCCGGGACAGGAGAATGAAAAACTGTTTTTT	CASRPGQENEKLFF
NA	TRBD1	TRBV2	TRBJ2-5	TGTGCCAGCAGTGACTCGGCAGGGGGATCATGGGAGACCCAGTACTTC	CASSDSAGGSWETQYF
many	NA	TRBV3-1	TRBJ2-1	TGTGCCAGCAGCCAAGAGTCCCTCTCCGATGAGCAGTTCTTC	CASSQESLSDEQFF
many	NA	TRBV3-1	TRBJ1-1	TGTGCCAGCAGCCAAGTCTCGCTGAACACTGAAGCTTTCTTT	CASSQVSLNTEAFF
many	TRBD1	TRBV12-3/TRBV12-4	TRBJ2-3	TGTGCCAGCAGTACAGGGGGTGGGACAGATACGCAGTATTTT	CASSTGGGTDTQYF
NA	NA	TRBV12-3/TRBV12-4	TRBJ2-2	TGTGCCAGCAGTTCTAGGGCGGGGAGTGGGGAGCTGTTTTTT	CASSSRAGSGELFF
few	TRBD1	TRBV27	TRBJ1-5	TGTGCCAGCAGTAGATGGACAGGGGGCCCCAATCAGCCCCAGCATTTT	CASSRWTGGPNQPQHF
many	TRBD2	TRBV20-1	TRBJ2-3	TGCAGTGCTAGAGTCCTCGGACTAGCGGGGATCACAGATACGCAGTATTTT	CSARVLGLAGITDTQYF
many	NA	TRBV14	TRBJ2-1	TGTGCCAGCAGCCAAGAAGAAAAGCACAACAATGAGCAGTTCTTC	CASSQEEKHNNEQFF
NA	NA	TRBV7-9	TRBJ2-7	TGTGCCAGCAGCCCCGAGCAGGTAGACTACGAGCAGTACTTC	CASSPEQVDYEQYF
many	TRBD1	TRBV12-3/TRBV12-4	TRBJ2-3	TGTGCCAGCAGTTTTCGTCACAGGGGAGATACGCAGTATTTT	CASSFRHRGDTQYF
few	NA	TRBV5-4	TRBJ1-4	TGTGCCAGCAGCTTGATAGGGCAGGGCGGGGAAAAACTGTTTTTT	CASSLIGQGGEKLFF